Each of the 5 T cell receptor beta chains below was sequenced from the same sample in a study of human T cells and chemical hapten exposure (dated by TCRdb to the early 2020s). The time point label on this specimen signifies: pre-sensitization, week 0. In light of the paper, this sample's treatment or condition label describes: therapeutic diphenylcyclopropenone sensitization with weekly scalp DPC. Libraries were prepared through RACE. The sequencer was a NextSeq 500. The public reads were run again by TCRdb, first through fastp at Q25 and then through MiXCR, and only productive beta chains were kept. Rows with a matching CDR3 protein are joined into one entry that keeps the most common DNA and genes. For this sample there are about 260,000 distinct CDR3 sequences; 8.6% appear just once. Approximately 2.2% of the sample goes to the ten largest clones. This specimen consisted of whole blood, obtained in connection with sensitization to the hapten diphenylcyclopropenone (DPC). All receptors derive from a woman in her 40s with alopecia areata. Some clones in this sample may be carry-over from other donors' samples.

The chain couples TRBV6-1 to TRBJ2-7, with 11 bases that match TRBD1. The germline CDR1 and CDR2 sequences are MNHNS and SASEGT. This CDR3 spans 16 amino acids. Germline trimming cut 4 bases from V and 5 bases from J; bases unmatched to any gene: 10. The CDR3 coding sequence is TGTGCCAGCAGTGTACTACCGGGACAGGGGGGCGACGAGCAGTACTTC. It is translated as CASSVLPGQGGDEQYF.

The chain is built from TRBV5-1 and TRBJ2-3; TRBD1 matches at 8 bases. CDR1 is SGHRS, CDR2 YFSETQ, per germline. The junction had 7 bases not matched to a gene; V was cut back by 1 base and J by 3 bases. This CDR3 spans 16 amino acids. Here the CDR3 reads CASSLPPRGRTDTQYF. CDR3 DNA: TGCGCCAGCAGCTTGCCTCCCAGGGGGCGAACAGATACGCAGTATTTT.

This clonotype showed up many times. The genes are TRBV5-5 and TRBJ1-1; D gene uncertain. This CDR3 is built from 13 residues. V was pared by 3 bases and J by 5 bases, with 11 bases between. Germline V gene data show CDR1 as SGHKS and CDR2 as YYEKEE (reference sequence). The DNA of the CDR3 is TGTGCCAGCAGCTGGGGTACGGAGACTGAAGCTTTCTTT. This encodes CASSWGTETEAFF.

This chain links TRBV4-1 with TRBJ2-2; TRBD2 agrees at 8 bases. This CDR3 has 16 residues. Germline CDR1 MGHRA, CDR2 YSYEKL. V gave up 11 bases and J gave up 0 bases; unmatched junction bases: 11. In DNA, the CDR3 is TGCGCCGGCAACCTAGCGGGCCTCGCGAACACCGGGGAGCTGTTTTTT. It yields the protein CAGNLAGLANTGELFF.

There are a few counts of this clonotype. This chain links TRBV5-1 with TRBJ2-1; 9 positions match TRBD2. V was pared by 0 bases and J by 7 bases, with 8 bases of the junction left unmatched. The CDR3 extends over 16 amino acids. In germline, CDR1 is SGHRS, CDR2 YFSETQ. The CDR3 is CASSLEPSGMGNEQFF. The CDR3 DNA reads as TGCGCCAGCAGCTTGGAGCCTAGCGGGATGGGTAATGAGCAGTTCTTC. The complete variable domain, with remaining parts taken from reference TRBV5-1 and TRBJ2-1, reads KAGVTQTPRYLIKTRGQQVTLSCSPISGHRSVSWYQQTPGQGLQFLFEYFSETQRNKGNFPGRFSGRQFSNSRSEMNVSTLELGDSALYLCASSLEPSGMGNEQFFGPGTRLTVL.